This record covers a single TCR beta chain. The data belong to a study of OX40 agonist ivuxolimab in advanced cancers. Clones were read by immunoSEQ multiplex PCR, and TCRdb kept only the in-frame ones, dropping some. Of tens of thousands of clones listed, around four fifths were seen once; the top ten hold under 6%. V was clipped by 7 bases and J by 8 bases, with 29 bases between them. Germline lookup yields CDR1 MDHEN and CDR2 SYDVKM. The CDR3 loop spans 17 amino acids. The TCR comes from an adult with an advanced solid tumor such as melanoma, head and neck, liver or kidney cancer. Sequencing was performed on CD4+ or CD8+ T cells sorted from blood, taken in a trial of the OX40 agonist ivuxolimab. This chain joins TRBV28 and TRBJ1-2; D perhaps matches TRBD1 (5 bases). CDR3 sequence (DNA): TGTGCCAGCAATCTCGACGGGACGACGGTAGGCTATGAAGGCTACACCTTC. This translates into CASNLDGTTVGYEGYTF.